These 19 T cell receptor beta chains share one sample of origin, sequenced in a study of shared clonotypes between healthy human individuals. The data were produced by immunoSEQ multiplex PCR, yet TCRdb's version contains in-frame clones alone and is incomplete. This repertoire shows about 480,000 clones, 75% to 85% found once; its top ten account for 10% to 15%. Sequencing was carried out using PBMCs. These receptors all stem from a woman between 35 and 50 years old in good health. Some clones in this sample may be carry-over from other donors' samples.

This clone was observed a single time. The rearrangement links TRBV7-2 to TRBJ1-2; D remains unclear. The CDR3 totals 12 residues. V was pared by 1 base and J by 5 bases, with 5 bases between. Germline-derived CDR1 and CDR2 are SGHTA and FQGNSA. CDR3 sequence (DNA): TGTGCCAGCAGCTTAGGAGAATATGGCTACACCTTC. It is translated as CASSLGEYGYTF. The whole variable domain, remainder taken from reference TRBV7-2 and TRBJ1-2, is GAGVSQSPSNKVTEKGKDVELRCDPISGHTALYWYRQSLGQGLEFLIYFQGNSAPDKSGLPSDRFSAERTGGSVSTLTIQRTQQEDSAVYLCASSLGEYGYTFGSGTRLTVV.

The J gene is TRBJ2-3, the V gene TRBV4-3; D is unresolved. Germline V lookup: CDR1 LGHNA, CDR2 YSLEER. The CDR3 has 14 amino acids. Trimming pared 2 bases from V and 0 bases from J, leaving 6 bases between. CDR3 protein: CASSQSPSTDTQYF. As DNA, the CDR3 is TGCGCCAGCAGCCAAAGCCCCAGCACAGATACGCAGTATTTT.

The V gene is TRBV10-3, the J gene TRBJ2-1; tentatively, D is TRBD2 (5 bases). The V and J ends lost 4 bases and 6 bases respectively, with 10 bases between them. CDR3 length equals 13 residues. Germline CDR1 is ENHRY and CDR2 is SYGVKD. The CDR3 DNA sequence: TGTGCCATCAGTGCGGGGAGTCCCAATGAGCAGTTCTTC. Amino acid sequence: CAISAGSPNEQFF.

The rearrangement uses TRBV7-6 and TRBJ1-4; D is possibly TRBD1 (5 bases). Trimming left V 1 base short and J 2 bases short, with 8 bases between. The CDR3 is made up of 15 amino acids. Germline loops: CDR1 SGHVS, CDR2 FNYEAQ. The CDR3 DNA reads TGTGCCAGCAGCTTAGACCAGGGTACTAATGAAAAACTGTTTTTT. This gives the protein CASSLDQGTNEKLFF.

This clone was picked up one time. The V call is TRBV10-3, the J call TRBJ1-1; D not certain. The CDR3 length is 13 residues. Germline values: CDR1 ENHRY, CDR2 SYGVKD. The V end was cut by 3 bases, the J end by 3 bases, with 8 bases between. The CDR3 region is CAISETRDTEAFF. CDR3 nucleotides: TGTGCCATCAGTGAAACACGTGACACTGAAGCTTTCTTT.

V and J are TRBV9 and TRBJ2-5; D is possibly TRBD1 or TRBD2 (6 bases each). Between the trimmed V and J ends, which lost 4 bases and 4 bases, there was a span of 11 bases. The CDR3 consists of 13 residues. Germline CDR1 is SGDLS and CDR2 is YYNGEE. CDR3 bases: TGTGCCAGCAGCCTGGGGGGCCGAGAGACCCAGTACTTC. Protein: CASSLGGRETQYF.

This chain links TRBV5-6 with TRBJ2-3; no definite D call. V lost 3 bases to trimming and J lost 6 bases, with 8 bases between them. The CDR3 has 12 amino acids. In germline, CDR1 is SGHDT, CDR2 YYEEEE. The CDR3 DNA reads as TGTGCCAGCAGCTCGGACCATGATACGCAGTATTTT. Encoded protein: CASSSDHDTQYF.

This clone was counted only a few times. This chain uses TRBV11-2 with TRBJ2-2, with D perhaps matching TRBD2 (6 bases). CDR1 SGHAT and CDR2 FQNNGV come from the germline V gene. The V gene lost 3 bases and the J gene lost 0 bases, with 14 bases spanning the gap. This CDR3 contains 17 residues. As DNA, the CDR3 is TGTGCCAGCAGCTTTACACGTGGAGGGCCGAACACCGGGGAGCTGTTTTTT. Amino acids: CASSFTRGGPNTGELFF.

V usage is TRBV5-8 and J usage is TRBJ2-3; 8 positions match TRBD2. Per germline, CDR1 SGHTS and CDR2 YDEGEE. J lost 0 bases, V lost 0 bases, and 3 bases had no gene match. The CDR3 is 16 residues long. The CDR3 region has the DNA TGTGCCAGCAGCTTGGCCGGGAGGGGGAGCACAGATACGCAGTATTTT. As protein: CASSLAGRGSTDTQYF.

The V gene is TRBV9, the J gene TRBJ2-1; D is possibly TRBD2 (5 bases). This CDR3 region has 14 residues. The germline V gene has CDR1 SGDLS and CDR2 YYNGEE. V was trimmed by 2 bases and J by 9 bases, leaving 15 bases between them. The CDR3 spells CASSVSLYRGEQFF. The DNA of the CDR3 is TGTGCCAGCAGCGTGAGCCTCTATCGGGGTGAGCAGTTCTTC. Filled out from reference TRBV9 and TRBJ2-1, the complete variable domain reads DSGVTQTPKHLITATGQRVTLRCSPRSGDLSVYWYQQSLDQGLQFLIQYYNGEERAKGNILERFSAQQFPDLHSELNLSSLELGDSALYFCASSVSLYRGEQFFGPGTRLTVL.

The chain couples TRBV28 to TRBJ2-2; 14 bases are a match to TRBD2. Looked up from germline, CDR1 is MDHEN and CDR2 is SYDVKM. Trimming removed 6 bases from V and 7 bases from J; junction bases left unmatched: 10. The CDR3 contains 17 residues. The CDR3 DNA is TGTGCCAGCAGCCTACCGGGACTAGCGGGAGCTAGCGGGGAGCTGTTTTTT. Its protein product is CASSLPGLAGASGELFF.

The J gene is TRBJ2-7, the V gene TRBV21-1. TRBV21-1 is assigned pseudogene status. The CDR3 spans 16 residues. The CDR3 bases are TGTGCCAGCAGCAAAGAAGGGAACGGACCCTCCTACGAGCAGTACTTC. This codes for CASSKEGNGPSYEQYF.

The chain joins TRBV29-1 to TRBJ1-1; D unclear. V was pared by 2 bases and J by 5 bases, with 9 bases between. The germline gives CDR1 SQVTM, CDR2 ANQGSEA. The length of the CDR3 is 12 residues. The CDR3 DNA reads TGCAGCGTTGAATTGAGGGTGACTGAAGCTTTCTTT. Translation gives CSVELRVTEAFF.

This chain uses TRBV15 with TRBJ1-1, with 7 bases lining up with TRBD1. CDR1 and CDR2 (germline): LNHNV, YYDKDF (reference sequence). The CDR3 spans 14 residues. With V trimmed by 8 bases and J by 1 base, 7 bases remained unmatched. CDR3 sequence reads: CATGQGGSNTEAFF. The CDR3 bases are TGTGCCACCGGCCAGGGGGGCTCGAACACTGAAGCTTTCTTT.

The chain joins TRBV19 to TRBJ1-1; tentatively, D is TRBD1 (5 bases). Trimming left V 4 bases short and J 5 bases short, with 14 bases between. The CDR3 covers 14 residues. Germline loops: CDR1 LNHDA, CDR2 SQIVND (reference sequence). CDR3 in amino acids: CASSTMGRRTEAFF. CDR3 in DNA: TGTGCCAGTAGTACTATGGGGCGGAGGACTGAAGCTTTCTTT.

The J gene is TRBJ2-7, the V gene TRBV7-9; D ambiguous. V lost 5 bases and J lost 3, with 11 bases in between. The CDR3 extends over 13 amino acids. Germline CDR1 is SEHNR and CDR2 is FQNEAQ (reference sequence). The CDR3, as DNA: TGTGCCAGCAGCCAACACGACAACTACGAGCAGTACTTC. Its protein product is CASSQHDNYEQYF.

The rearrangement joins TRBV19 to TRBJ2-5; 10 bases align to TRBD1. With 5 bases clipped from V and 0 bases from J, the junction kept 6 bases outside the gene matches. The germline V gene has CDR1 LNHDA and CDR2 SQIVND (reference sequence). This CDR3 spans 16 amino acids. CDR3 DNA sequence: TGTGCCAGTAGTCCTCCCGGGACAGGGGACCAAGAGACCCAGTACTTC. This gives the protein CASSPPGTGDQETQYF.

The chain recombines TRBV7-9 with TRBJ2-5; unclear D gene. Judging by the DNA end, TRBJ2-7 fits better; the J call may be wrong. The CDR3 totals 12 residues. Germline assignment: CDR1 SEHNR and CDR2 FQNEAQ (reference sequence). CDR3 residues: CASSFEEYEQYF. The CDR3 coding sequence is TGTGCCAGCAGCTTCGAGGAGTACGAGCAGTACTTC.

This clone was seen just once. The CDR3 loop is CATSRELGDRGSYEQYF. CDR3 nucleotide sequence: TGTGCCACCAGCAGAGAATTAGGGGACAGGGGTTCCTACGAGCAGTACTTC. V gene TRBV15 combines with J gene TRBJ2-7; 10 nucleotides agree with TRBD1. From germline, CDR1 is LNHNV and CDR2 YYDKDF (reference sequence). V lost 0 bases, J lost 1 base, and 6 bases stayed unmatched. There are 17 residues in the CDR3.